A single sample gave rise to the 22 T cell receptor beta chains below, sequenced in a study of regulatory T cells in long-lasting Graves disease. iRepertoire HTBI primers and Arm-PCR of CDR3 regions built TCR beta libraries. One entry per CDR3 protein results from TCRdb running MiXCR on the multiplex PCR reads. This sample has 400,000 to 500,000 distinct CDR3 sequences, with 15% to 20% found just once. Time point: newly diagnosed GD, antithyroid drugs for less than 3 months. From RNA extracted from PBMCs, the TCR library was made. These data also featured in a second study, about T cells in Graves' hyperthyroidism and ophthalmopathy.

Sequenced here: peripheral blood mononuclear cells (PBMCs), sampled at new diagnosis, from a patient treated with antithyroid drugs. The receptors were sampled from a woman aged 18-30 years with Graves disease.

The chain employs TRBV6-1 and TRBJ2-3, with a possible D match to TRBD2 (6 bases). The CDR3 is 15 amino acids. V lost 6 bases to trimming and J lost 0 bases, with 13 bases between them. Germline lookup yields CDR1 MNHNS and CDR2 SASEGT. The CDR3 loop is CASRPRLGSTDTQYF. The CDR3 DNA reads TGTGCCAGCAGACCGCGACTAGGGAGCACAGATACGCAGTATTTT.

This clonotype was recorded a few times. The rearrangement links TRBV9 to TRBJ2-3; D gene ambiguous. Trimming removed 3 bases at V and 0 bases at J, with 11 bases between. The CDR3 has 15 amino acids. CDR1 is SGDLS and CDR2 is YYNGEE in the germline V gene. The CDR3 here is CASSAYAGSTDTQYF. CDR3 DNA: TGTGCCAGCAGCGCCTACGCCGGGAGCACAGATACGCAGTATTTT. Supplemented by reference TRBV9 and TRBJ2-3, the full variable domain reads DSGVTQTPKHLITATGQRVTLRCSPRSGDLSVYWYQQSLDQGLQFLIQYYNGEERAKGNILERFSAQQFPDLHSELNLSSLELGDSALYFCASSAYAGSTDTQYFGPGTRLTVL.

This clonotype was seen at least ten times. The V and J genes are TRBV2 and TRBJ2-7; tentatively, D is TRBD1 (6 bases). This CDR3 has 13 residues. The germline gives CDR1 SNHLY, CDR2 FYNNEI. Trimming removed 3 bases at V and 3 bases at J, with 9 bases between. Here the CDR3 reads CASSDQGIYEQYF. CDR3 nucleotide sequence: TGTGCCAGCAGTGATCAGGGGATCTACGAGCAGTACTTC.

This clonotype has a count of ten or more. A junction end diverges from the germline sequence, so it may reflect a read error. This chain links TRBV7-6 with TRBJ2-1; the match to TRBD2 covers 9 bases. CDR1 is SGHVS and CDR2 is FNYEAQ in the germline V gene. This CDR3 is built from 16 residues. CDR3 coding DNA: TGTGCCAGCAGTTTAGCGGGAGACCCCCGTCTCAATGAGCAGTTCTTC. Protein: CASSLAGDPRLNEQFF. The full variable domain, its missing parts supplied by reference TRBV7-6 and TRBJ2-1, is GAGVSQSPRYKVTKRGQDVALRCDPISGHVSLYWYRQALGQGPEFLTYFNYEAQQDKSGLPNDRFSAERPEGSISTLTIQRTEQRDSAMYRCASSLAGDPRLNEQFFGPGTRLTVL.

There are many counts of this clonotype. The rearrangement links TRBV6-1 to TRBJ1-1; 8 nucleotides agree with TRBD1. Germline V gives CDR1 MNHNS, CDR2 SASEGT. This CDR3 region has 13 residues. The V gene end was trimmed by 5 bases and the J gene end by 4 bases; junction bases not matched to a gene: 3. CDR3 loop: CASSTTGGTEAFF. CDR3 DNA sequence: TGTGCCAGCAGTACTACAGGGGGCACTGAAGCTTTCTTT.

This clonotype was recorded many times. The junction departs from the called germline gene at one end, perhaps through a read error. The chain carries TRBV18 and TRBJ2-3, with D hard to call. CDR1 KGHSH and CDR2 LQKENI come from the germline V gene. This CDR3 spans 13 amino acids. CDR3 DNA: TGTGCCTGCTCACCAGAAAGTGGGTCTACGCAGTATTTT. Translated: CACSPESGSTQYF.

The table lists this clonotype with a few counts. The V call is TRBV7-6, the J call TRBJ1-2; the D gene is possibly TRBD1 (6 bases). V lost 2 bases, J lost 2 bases, and 15 bases lay in between. CDR3 length: 16 residues. Per the germline V gene, CDR1 is SGHVS and CDR2 is FNYEAQ. CDR3 DNA sequence: TGTGCCAGCAGCTTAAGTAGTGACAGGAAGAACTATGGCTACACCTTC. Its translation: CASSLSSDRKNYGYTF.

The rearrangement links TRBV29-1 to TRBJ2-1; possibly TRBD2 for D (6 bases). Looked up from germline, CDR1 is SQVTM and CDR2 is ANQGSEA. This CDR3 region has 10 residues. Trimming pared 7 bases from V and 10 bases from J, leaving 11 bases between. Written as DNA, the CDR3 is TGCAGCGGCGGGGTAGGCGAGCAGTTCTTC. Translation: CSGGVGEQFF.

This clonotype was counted at least ten times. The V and J genes are TRBV30 and TRBJ2-7; D might be TRBD2 (6 bases). Germline V gene lookup returns CDR1 GTSNPN and CDR2 SVGIG (reference sequence). V lost 4 bases to trimming and J lost 2 bases, with 12 bases between them. This CDR3 is 13 amino acids long. CDR3 in amino acids: CAWTLEGPYEQYF. CDR3 bases: TGTGCCTGGACCTTGGAGGGTCCCTACGAGCAGTACTTC.

The CDR3 sequence is CASGTTLFGADTQYF. The CDR3 region has the DNA TGTGCCAGCGGGACCACTCTCTTTGGGGCAGATACGCAGTATTTT. The V and J genes are TRBV28 and TRBJ2-3, with D possibly being TRBD1 or TRBD2 (5 bases each). The CDR3 runs to 15 residues. Germline V gives CDR1 MDHEN, CDR2 SYDVKM. V lost 8 bases to trimming and J lost 4 bases, with 19 bases between them.

This clonotype showed up just a few times. This rearrangement joins TRBV4-3 to TRBJ2-7; possibly TRBD1 or TRBD2 for D (6 bases each). Per the germline V gene, CDR1 is LGHNA and CDR2 is YSLEER. Deletions cut 3 bases from V and 5 bases from J, with 17 bases between. CDR3 length: 15 residues. CDR3 nucleotides: TGCGCCAGCAGCCATAAACACCTAGGGGGGCACGAGCAGTACTTC. This gives the protein CASSHKHLGGHEQYF.

This clonotype was seen only a few times. The chain joins TRBV2 to TRBJ2-2; D is possibly TRBD2 (5 bases). CDR1 is SNHLY and CDR2 is FYNNEI in the germline V gene. Between the trimmed V and J ends, which lost 0 bases and 0 bases, there was a span of 17 bases. The CDR3 runs 19 residues. Here the CDR3 reads CASSEAYGEVQSNTGELFF. The CDR3 DNA sequence: TGTGCCAGCAGTGAAGCGTACGGGGAAGTCCAGTCGAACACCGGGGAGCTGTTTTTT.

V and J are TRBV11-2 and TRBJ1-1; the D is unclear. This CDR3 region has 15 residues. Germline V gene lookup returns CDR1 SGHAT and CDR2 FQNNGV. V gave up 3 bases and J gave up 5 bases, with 16 bases separating them. CDR3 coding DNA: TGTGCCAGCAGCTTTAAGGTTCTTTCTGGGACTGAAGCTTTCTTT. The encoded protein is CASSFKVLSGTEAFF.

The chain recombines TRBV7-9 with TRBJ2-1, with 9 nucleotides matching TRBD2. The germline gives CDR1 SEHNR, CDR2 FQNEAQ (reference sequence). CDR3 length: 14 residues. V shed 2 bases and J 7 bases; nucleotides not matched to a gene: 3. The CDR3 sequence is CASSLRGRENEQFF. CDR3 nucleotides: TGTGCCAGCAGCTTACGCGGGAGGGAAAATGAGCAGTTCTTC.

This clonotype was observed at least ten times. V gene TRBV6-2 or TRBV6-3 combines with J gene TRBJ1-1; 7 bases match TRBD1. Per germline, CDR1 MNHEY and CDR2 SVGEGT. The CDR3 length is 13 residues. V shed 10 bases and J 0 bases; nucleotides not matched to a gene: 5. The CDR3 DNA reads TGTGCCACAACCGGGACAGTGAACACTGAAGCTTTCTTT. Translation: CATTGTVNTEAFF.

This clonotype was seen repeatedly, ten times or more. The chain combines TRBV7-9 with TRBJ2-1; D remains ambiguous. Germline loops: CDR1 SEHNR, CDR2 FQNEAQ (reference sequence). V was pared by 5 bases and J by 8 bases, with 7 bases between. The CDR3 has 11 amino acids. The CDR3: CASSAPDEQFF. In nucleotides, the CDR3 is TGTGCCAGCAGCGCGCCAGATGAGCAGTTCTTC.

The chain combines TRBV15 with TRBJ1-1; D is perhaps TRBD1 (5 bases). The CDR3 consists of 12 residues. V lost 1 base, J lost 7 bases, and 7 bases lay in between. Germline CDR1 is LNHNV and CDR2 is YYDKDF (reference sequence). CDR3 DNA sequence: TGTGCCACCAGCAGAGTAGACAGTGAAGCTTTCTTT. This encodes CATSRVDSEAFF.

This clonotype was recorded many times. The J gene is TRBJ1-1, the V gene TRBV27; TRBD1 might be the D (6 bases). The CDR3 totals 15 residues. Germline assignment: CDR1 MNHEY and CDR2 SMNVEV (reference sequence). Trimming took off 5 bases at V and 3 bases at J, with 16 bases between the two ends. As DNA, the CDR3 is TGTGCCAGCAGTCTAACCCGGGACACCTACACTGAAGCTTTCTTT. Amino acids: CASSLTRDTYTEAFF.

The CDR3: CASSPQGDHLAKNIQYF. The CDR3 region has the DNA TGTGCCAGCAGCCCCCAGGGGGACCACTTGGCCAAAAACATTCAGTACTTC. V gene TRBV9 combines with J gene TRBJ2-4; 7 bases match TRBD1. Germline trimming cut 4 bases from V and 1 base from J; bases unmatched to any gene: 11. This CDR3 is 17 amino acids long. Germline V lookup: CDR1 SGDLS, CDR2 YYNGEE.

The rearrangement joins TRBV13 to TRBJ2-1; 12 bases are shared with TRBD2. This CDR3 contains 15 residues. V gave up 5 bases and J gave up 3 bases; unmatched junction bases: 2. CDR1 is PRHDT, CDR2 FYEKMQ, per germline (reference sequence). CDR3 in amino acids: CASSMTSGSYNEQFF. In DNA form, the CDR3 reads TGTGCCAGCAGCATGACTAGCGGGAGCTACAATGAGCAGTTCTTC.

The rearrangement joins TRBV25-1 to TRBJ2-1; 14 nucleotides line up with TRBD2. The CDR3 runs to 16 residues. V gave up 3 bases and J gave up 7 bases; unmatched junction bases: 5. Germline values: CDR1 MGHDK, CDR2 SYGVNS. The CDR3 loop is CASSETSGRGTNEQFF. In nucleotides, the CDR3 is TGTGCCAGCAGTGAGACTAGCGGGAGGGGTACGAATGAGCAGTTCTTC.

V and J are TRBV6-5 and TRBJ1-3, with D maybe TRBD1 (6 bases). There are 15 residues in the CDR3. Per the germline V gene, CDR1 is MNHEY and CDR2 is SVGAGI. The V and J ends lost 2 bases and 4 bases respectively, with 12 bases between them. CDR3 residues: CASSYGGAGGNTIYF. In nucleotides, the CDR3 is TGTGCCAGCAGTTACGGGGGGGCCGGGGGAAACACCATATATTTT.